The TCR beta chain under discussion was sequenced for a study of blood T cell repertoires in COVID-19. Across the whole study: Collection of acute and convalescent COVID-19 samples took place in the United States, Italy and Spain.

This clone was picked up a small number of times. Germline CDR1 and CDR2: LGHNA and YNFKEQ. The junction had 6 bases not matched to a gene; V was cut back by 0 bases and J by 3 bases. This CDR3 has 16 residues. For recovered donors of Cohort 3, there were two negative PCRs, clearance, or symptom resolution. Some clones are missing from TCRdb's copy, which holds only in-frame ones; the method was immunoSEQ multiplex PCR. Of about 310,000 clones listed, about 89% are singletons. The chain has TRBV4-2 and TRBJ2-7; 9 bases line up with TRBD2. The specimen sequenced was PBMCs or T cells enriched from blood (not recorded which). This TCR derives from a middle-aged woman who had recovered from COVID-19. Written as DNA, the CDR3 is TGTGCCAGCAGCCAAGATTGGCTAGCGGGAAGCTACGAGCAGTACTTC. As protein: CASSQDWLAGSYEQYF.